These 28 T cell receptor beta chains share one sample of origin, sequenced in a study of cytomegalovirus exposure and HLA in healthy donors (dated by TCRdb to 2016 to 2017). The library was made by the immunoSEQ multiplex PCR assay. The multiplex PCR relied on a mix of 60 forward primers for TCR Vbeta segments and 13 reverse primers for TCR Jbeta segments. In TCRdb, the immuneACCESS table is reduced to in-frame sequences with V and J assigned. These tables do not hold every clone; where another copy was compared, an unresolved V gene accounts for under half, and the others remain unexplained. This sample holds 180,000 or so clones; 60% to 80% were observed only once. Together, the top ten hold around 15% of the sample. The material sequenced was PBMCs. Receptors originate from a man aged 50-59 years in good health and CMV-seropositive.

The CDR3 loop is CASSETRVQETQYF. The CDR3 coding sequence is TGTGCCAGCAGTGAAACCCGCGTCCAAGAGACCCAGTACTTC. This sequence joins TRBV28 and TRBJ2-5, with unresolved D. CDR1 is MDHEN and CDR2 is SYDVKM in the germline V gene. CDR3 length: 14 residues. Trimming removed 5 bases from V and 1 base from J, with 11 bases in between.

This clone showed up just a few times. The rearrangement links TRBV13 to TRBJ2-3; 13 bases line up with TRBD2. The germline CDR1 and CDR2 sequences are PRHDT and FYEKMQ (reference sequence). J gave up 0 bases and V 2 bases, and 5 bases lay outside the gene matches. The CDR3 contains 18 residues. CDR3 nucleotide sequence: TGTGCCAGCAGCTTATTAACTAGCGGGGGGGCCAGCACAGATACGCAGTATTTT. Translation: CASSLLTSGGASTDTQYF.

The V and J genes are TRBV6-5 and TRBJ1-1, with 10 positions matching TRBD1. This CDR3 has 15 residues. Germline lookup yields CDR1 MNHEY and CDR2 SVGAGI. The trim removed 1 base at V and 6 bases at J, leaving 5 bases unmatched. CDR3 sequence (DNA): TGTGCCAGCAGTTACTTTGACAGGGGGCACCCTGAAGCTTTCTTT. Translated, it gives CASSYFDRGHPEAFF.

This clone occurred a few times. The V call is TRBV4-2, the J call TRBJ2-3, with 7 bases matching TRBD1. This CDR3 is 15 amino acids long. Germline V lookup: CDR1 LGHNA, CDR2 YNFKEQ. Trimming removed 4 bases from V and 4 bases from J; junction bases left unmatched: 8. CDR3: CASSPLQGQSDTQYF. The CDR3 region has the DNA TGTGCCAGCAGCCCTCTACAGGGGCAGTCAGATACGCAGTATTTT.

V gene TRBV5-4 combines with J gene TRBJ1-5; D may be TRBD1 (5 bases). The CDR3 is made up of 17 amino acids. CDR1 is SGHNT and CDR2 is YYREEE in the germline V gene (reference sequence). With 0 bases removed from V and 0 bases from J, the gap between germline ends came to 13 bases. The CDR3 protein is CASSLVVGGYSNQPQHF. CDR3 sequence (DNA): TGTGCCAGCAGCTTGGTGGTGGGGGGTTATAGCAATCAGCCCCAGCATTTT.

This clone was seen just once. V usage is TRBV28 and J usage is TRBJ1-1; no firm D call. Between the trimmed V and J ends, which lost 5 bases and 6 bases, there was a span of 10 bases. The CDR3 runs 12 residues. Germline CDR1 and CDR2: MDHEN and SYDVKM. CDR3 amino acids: CASSLEGAEAFF. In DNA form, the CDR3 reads TGTGCCAGCAGTCTCGAGGGAGCTGAAGCTTTCTTT.

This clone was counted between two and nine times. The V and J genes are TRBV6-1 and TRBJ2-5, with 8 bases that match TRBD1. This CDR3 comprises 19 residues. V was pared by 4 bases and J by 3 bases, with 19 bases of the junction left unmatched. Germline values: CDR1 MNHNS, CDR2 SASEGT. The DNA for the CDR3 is TGTGCCAGCAGTGCCGCCCGCCCTGGGACAGGCCCGGACAAAGAGACCCAGTACTTC. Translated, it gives CASSAARPGTGPDKETQYF.

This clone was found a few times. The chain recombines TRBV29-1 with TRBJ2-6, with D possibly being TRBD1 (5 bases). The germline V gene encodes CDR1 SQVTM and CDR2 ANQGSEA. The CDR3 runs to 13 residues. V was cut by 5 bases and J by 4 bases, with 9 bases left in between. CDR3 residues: CSVTGSGANVLTF. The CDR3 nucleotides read TGCAGCGTTACAGGTTCCGGGGCCAACGTCCTGACTTTC.

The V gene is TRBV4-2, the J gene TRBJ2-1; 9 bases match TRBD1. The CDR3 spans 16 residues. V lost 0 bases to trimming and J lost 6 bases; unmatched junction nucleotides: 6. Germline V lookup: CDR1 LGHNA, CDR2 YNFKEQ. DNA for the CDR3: TGTGCCAGCAGCCAAGATCGGGACAGGGCAGGCAATGAGCAGTTCTTC. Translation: CASSQDRDRAGNEQFF.

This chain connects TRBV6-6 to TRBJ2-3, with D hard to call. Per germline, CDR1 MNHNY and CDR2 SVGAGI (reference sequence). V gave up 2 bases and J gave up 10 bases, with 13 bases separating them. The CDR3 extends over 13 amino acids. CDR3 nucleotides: TGTGCCAGCAGTTACCTCCCAAGTGCGTCGCAGTATTTT. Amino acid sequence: CASSYLPSASQYF.

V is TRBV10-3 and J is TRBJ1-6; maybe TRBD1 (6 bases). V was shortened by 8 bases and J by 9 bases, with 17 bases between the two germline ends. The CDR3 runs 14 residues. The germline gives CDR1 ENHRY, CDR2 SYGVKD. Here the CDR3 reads CAISERDKSSPLHF. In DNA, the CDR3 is TGTGCCATCTCCGAACGGGACAAATCTTCACCCCTCCACTTT.

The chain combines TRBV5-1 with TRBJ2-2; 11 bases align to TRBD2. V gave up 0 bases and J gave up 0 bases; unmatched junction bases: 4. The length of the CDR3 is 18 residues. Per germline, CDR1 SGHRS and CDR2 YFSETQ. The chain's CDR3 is CASSLVPSGGTNTGELFF. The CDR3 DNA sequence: TGCGCCAGCAGCTTGGTTCCTAGCGGGGGGACGAACACCGGGGAGCTGTTTTTT.

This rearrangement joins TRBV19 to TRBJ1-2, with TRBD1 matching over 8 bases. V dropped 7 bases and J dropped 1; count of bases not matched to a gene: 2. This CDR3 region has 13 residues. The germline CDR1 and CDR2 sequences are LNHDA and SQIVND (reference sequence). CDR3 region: CASNRGNNYGYTF. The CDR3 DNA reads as TGTGCCAGTAACAGGGGGAATAACTATGGCTACACCTTC.

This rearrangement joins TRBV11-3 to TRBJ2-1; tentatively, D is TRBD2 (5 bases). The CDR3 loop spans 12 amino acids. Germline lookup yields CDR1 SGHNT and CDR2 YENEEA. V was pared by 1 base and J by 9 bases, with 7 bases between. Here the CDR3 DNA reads TGTGCCAGCAGCTTAGTAGCGTCTGAGCAGTTCTTC. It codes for CASSLVASEQFF.

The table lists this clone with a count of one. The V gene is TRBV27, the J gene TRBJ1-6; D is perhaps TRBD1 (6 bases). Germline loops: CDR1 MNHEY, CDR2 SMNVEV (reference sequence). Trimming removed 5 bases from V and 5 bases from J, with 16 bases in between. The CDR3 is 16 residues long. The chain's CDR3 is CASSPTGSGNNSPLHF. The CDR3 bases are TGTGCCAGCAGTCCCACAGGGAGTGGAAATAATTCACCCCTCCACTTT.

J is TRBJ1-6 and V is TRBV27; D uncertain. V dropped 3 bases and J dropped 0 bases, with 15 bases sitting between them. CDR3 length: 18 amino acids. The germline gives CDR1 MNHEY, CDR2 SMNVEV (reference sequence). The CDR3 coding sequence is TGTGCCAGCAGTTTCAGCAGCGACGATAGCTCCTATAATTCACCCCTCCACTTT. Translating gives CASSFSSDDSSYNSPLHF.

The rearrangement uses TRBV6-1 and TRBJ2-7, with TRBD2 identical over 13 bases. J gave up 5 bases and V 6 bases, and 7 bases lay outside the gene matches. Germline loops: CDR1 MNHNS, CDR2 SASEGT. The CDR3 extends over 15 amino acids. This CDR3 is CASSPLAGGLNEQYV. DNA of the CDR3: TGTGCCAGCAGCCCACTAGCGGGGGGGCTCAACGAGCAGTACGTC.

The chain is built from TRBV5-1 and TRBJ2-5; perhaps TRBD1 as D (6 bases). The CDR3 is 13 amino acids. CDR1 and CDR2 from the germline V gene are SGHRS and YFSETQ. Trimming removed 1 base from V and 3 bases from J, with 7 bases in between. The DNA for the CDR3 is TGCGCCAGCAGCTTGACAGGGAAAGAGACCCAGTACTTC. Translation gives CASSLTGKETQYF.

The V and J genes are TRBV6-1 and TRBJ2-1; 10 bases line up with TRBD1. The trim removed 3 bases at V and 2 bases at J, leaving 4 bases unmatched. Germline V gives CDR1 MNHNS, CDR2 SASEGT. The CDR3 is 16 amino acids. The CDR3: CASSDWDRGAYNEQFF. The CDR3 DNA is TGTGCCAGCAGTGATTGGGACAGGGGCGCCTACAATGAGCAGTTCTTC.

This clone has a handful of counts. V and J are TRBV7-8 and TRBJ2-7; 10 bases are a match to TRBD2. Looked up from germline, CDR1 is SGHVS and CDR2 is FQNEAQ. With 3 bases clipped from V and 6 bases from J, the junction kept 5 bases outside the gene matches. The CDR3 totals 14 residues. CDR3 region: CASSFGSGGLEQYF. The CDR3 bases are TGTGCCAGCAGCTTCGGTAGCGGGGGGCTCGAGCAGTACTTC. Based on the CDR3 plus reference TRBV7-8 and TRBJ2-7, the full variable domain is GAGVSQSPRYKVAKRGQDVALRCDPISGHVSLFWYQQALGQGPEFLTYFQNEAQLDKSGLPSDRFFAERPEGSVSTLKIQRTQQEDSAVYLCASSFGSGGLEQYFGPGTRLTVT.

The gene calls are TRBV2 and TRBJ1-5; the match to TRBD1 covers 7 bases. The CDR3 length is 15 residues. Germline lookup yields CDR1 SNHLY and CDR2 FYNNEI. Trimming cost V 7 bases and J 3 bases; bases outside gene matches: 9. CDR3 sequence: CASTSQTGLNQPQHF. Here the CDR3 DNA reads TGTGCCAGCACCTCCCAGACAGGGCTCAATCAGCCCCAGCATTTT.

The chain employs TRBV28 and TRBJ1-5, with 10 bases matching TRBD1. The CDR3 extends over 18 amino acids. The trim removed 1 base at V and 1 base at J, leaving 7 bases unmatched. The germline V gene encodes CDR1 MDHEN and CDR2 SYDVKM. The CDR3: CASSLLVRGQGSNQPQHF. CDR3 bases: TGTGCCAGCAGTTTATTAGTGAGGGGACAGGGGAGCAATCAGCCCCAGCATTTT. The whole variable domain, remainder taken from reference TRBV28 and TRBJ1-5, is DVKVTQSSRYLVKRTGEKVFLECVQDMDHENMFWYRQDPGLGLRLIYFSYDVKMKEKGDIPEGYSVSREKKERFSLILESASTNQTSMYLCASSLLVRGQGSNQPQHFGDGTRLSIL.

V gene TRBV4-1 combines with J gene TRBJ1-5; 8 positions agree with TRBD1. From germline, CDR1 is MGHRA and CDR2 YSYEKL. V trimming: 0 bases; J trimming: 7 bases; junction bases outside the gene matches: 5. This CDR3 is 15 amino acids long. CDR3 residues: CASSQERGQGQPQHF. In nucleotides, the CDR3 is TGCGCCAGCAGCCAAGAAAGAGGACAGGGCCAGCCCCAGCATTTT.

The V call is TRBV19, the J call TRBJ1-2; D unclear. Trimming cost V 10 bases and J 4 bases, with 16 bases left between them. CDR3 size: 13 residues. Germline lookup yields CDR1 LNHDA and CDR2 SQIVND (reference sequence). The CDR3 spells CATKTVNSYGYTF. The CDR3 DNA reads TGTGCCACTAAGACCGTAAACAGCTATGGCTACACCTTC.

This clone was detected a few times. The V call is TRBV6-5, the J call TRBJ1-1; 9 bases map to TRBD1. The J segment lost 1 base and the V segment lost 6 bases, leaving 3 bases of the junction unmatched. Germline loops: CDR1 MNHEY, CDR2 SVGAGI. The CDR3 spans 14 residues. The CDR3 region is CASRWDRENTEAFF. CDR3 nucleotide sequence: TGTGCCAGCAGATGGGACAGGGAGAACACTGAAGCTTTCTTT.

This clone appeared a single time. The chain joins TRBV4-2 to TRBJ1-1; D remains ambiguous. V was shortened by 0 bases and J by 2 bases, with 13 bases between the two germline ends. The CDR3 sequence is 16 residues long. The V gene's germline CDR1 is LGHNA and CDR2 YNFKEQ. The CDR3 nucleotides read TGTGCCAGCAGCCAAGAGCATGCGGCCGTTAACACTGAAGCTTTCTTT. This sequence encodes CASSQEHAAVNTEAFF.

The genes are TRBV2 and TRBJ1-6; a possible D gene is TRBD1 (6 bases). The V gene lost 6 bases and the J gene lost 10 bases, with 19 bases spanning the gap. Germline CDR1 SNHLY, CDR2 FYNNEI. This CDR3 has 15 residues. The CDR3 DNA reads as TGTGCCAGCAGCCAAAGGGGGGGTGGTTCGTCACCCCTCCACTTT. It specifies CASSQRGGGSSPLHF.

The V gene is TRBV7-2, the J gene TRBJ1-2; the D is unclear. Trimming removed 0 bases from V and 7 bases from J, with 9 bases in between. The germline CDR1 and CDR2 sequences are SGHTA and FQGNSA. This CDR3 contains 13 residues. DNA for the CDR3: TGTGCCAGCAGCTTAGCGCTAACCGGTGGCTACACCTTC. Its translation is CASSLALTGGYTF.